This TCR beta chain is from a study of Ad26.COV2.S vaccination and SARS-CoV-2 variants. TCRdb's copy holds only in-frame clones and misses some; the assay was immunoSEQ multiplex PCR. The table includes about 370,000 clones, approximately 86% detected once. Germline V gene lookup returns CDR1 SGHDN and CDR2 FVKESK. The CDR3 spans 11 residues. The V end lost 6 bases, the J end lost 7 bases, and 10 bases lay between the germline ends. Noted treatment: 19 received Ad26.COV2.S at low or high dose, single or two shots; 5 received placebo; per-sample allocation not given. Day 63 after the first vaccine or placebo injection was the time point for sampling.

The V gene is TRBV14, the J gene TRBJ2-7; no reliable D call. The material was peripheral blood, obtained in a trial of Ad26.COV2.S vaccine versus placebo. The receptor comes from a person aged 18-65 years who received the Ad26.COV2.S COVID-19 vaccine or a placebo. The CDR3 DNA reads as TGTGCCAGCAGTATCGGTCAGGAGCAGTACTTC. This gives the protein CASSIGQEQYF.